A single sample is the source of the 27 T cell receptor beta chains below, sequenced in a study of blood T cell repertoires in COVID-19. Sequencing was performed with immunoSEQ multiplex PCR; in TCRdb, only in-frame clones are kept and a portion is missing. Counted here are about 150,000 clones, around 80% occurring once; the ten biggest clones make up 13% to 15%. Sequenced: peripheral blood. The receptors come from a human donor with acute or convalescent COVID-19. The donor label of this sample is uncertain.

The chain uses TRBV14 and TRBJ1-2; 8 nucleotides line up with TRBD1. There are 14 residues in the CDR3. Losses at the gene ends were 4 bases for V and 8 bases for J; bases not matched to a gene: 9. The V gene's germline CDR1 is SGHDN and CDR2 FVKESK. In nucleotides, the CDR3 is TGTGCCAGCAGCCCCTGGCAGGGGGCAGGGGGCTACACCTTC. It yields the protein CASSPWQGAGGYTF.

The chain's CDR3 is CASSRAGGTQETQYF. The CDR3 bases are TGTGCCAGCAGCAGGGCCGGGGGGACCCAAGAGACCCAGTACTTC. The chain carries TRBV3-1 (or the pseudogene TRBV3-2) and TRBJ2-5, with TRBD2 matching over 7 bases. Germline-derived CDR1 and CDR2 are LGHDT and YNNKEL (reference sequence). V shed 5 bases and J 1 base; nucleotides not matched to a gene: 7. This CDR3 has 15 residues.

This clone was seen more than once but under ten times. The chain employs TRBV11-2 and TRBJ2-7; TRBD1 is a possible D gene (5 bases). Germline V lookup: CDR1 SGHAT, CDR2 FQNNGV. V lost 0 bases and J 0 bases, leaving 12 bases between the germline ends. This CDR3 has 16 residues. CDR3 in amino acids: CASSLDGAASSYEQYF. CDR3 nucleotides: TGTGCCAGCAGCTTAGATGGGGCGGCTTCCTCCTACGAGCAGTACTTC.

The chain recombines TRBV12-3 or TRBV12-4 with TRBJ1-2; a weak D match, TRBD1 (6 bases). This CDR3 contains 13 residues. V was clipped by 6 bases and J by 6 bases, with 14 bases between them. CDR3 bases: TGTGCCAGCAGGACGACAGGCGCCGATGGCTACACCTTC. This encodes CASRTTGADGYTF.

This chain uses TRBV5-1 with TRBJ1-1; D unclear. Between the trimmed V and J ends, which lost 7 bases and 4 bases, there was a span of 11 bases. In germline, CDR1 is SGHRS, CDR2 YFSETQ. The CDR3 has 12 amino acids. The DNA for the CDR3 is TGCGCCAGCTCGTTCCCAGGCACTGAAGCTTTCTTT. Amino acids: CASSFPGTEAFF.

V usage is TRBV30 and J usage is TRBJ1-2; TRBD1 is a possible D gene (6 bases). The CDR3 sequence is 13 residues long. V was cut by 3 bases and J by 2 bases, with 10 bases left in between. CDR1 is GTSNPN, CDR2 SVGIG, per germline (reference sequence). The CDR3 bases are TGTGCCTGGAGAGCAGGGGCCAACTATGGCTACACCTTC. It yields the protein CAWRAGANYGYTF.

The table lists this clone with a count of one. The rearrangement links TRBV9 to TRBJ2-5; D is possibly TRBD2 (6 bases). The CDR3 has 14 amino acids. The V gene's germline CDR1 is SGDLS and CDR2 YYNGEE. V was clipped by 2 bases and J by 7 bases, with 15 bases between them. In DNA, the CDR3 is TGTGCCAGCAGCGTGGGGATGGGAGGTGGGACCCAGTACTTC. It is translated as CASSVGMGGGTQYF. The full variable domain, its missing parts supplied by reference TRBV9 and TRBJ2-5, is DSGVTQTPKHLITATGQRVTLRCSPRSGDLSVYWYQQSLDQGLQFLIQYYNGEERAKGNILERFSAQQFPDLHSELNLSSLELGDSALYFCASSVGMGGGTQYFGPGTRLLVL.

The V and J genes are TRBV28 and TRBJ2-7; D is undetermined. V lost 11 bases to trimming and J lost 0 bases, with 14 bases between them. There are 13 residues in the CDR3. The germline V gene has CDR1 MDHEN and CDR2 SYDVKM. DNA of the CDR3: TGTGCCGCCAAAGCGCCTCTCTCCTACGAGCAGTACTTC. This translates into CAAKAPLSYEQYF.

The gene calls are TRBV7-9 and TRBJ1-6; 10 bases align to TRBD1. This CDR3 contains 16 residues. Looked up from germline, CDR1 is SEHNR and CDR2 is FQNEAQ (reference sequence). J lost 7 bases, V lost 5 bases, and 8 bases had no gene match. CDR3 coding DNA: TGTGCCAGCAGCCCAGATCCGGGACAGGGGAATTCACCCCTCCACTTT. Translation: CASSPDPGQGNSPLHF. Full variable domain (rest looked up from reference TRBV7-9 and TRBJ1-6): DTGVSQNPRHKITKRGQNVTFRCDPISEHNRLYWYRQTLGQGPEFLTYFQNEAQLEKSRLLSDRFSAERPKGSFSTLEIQRTEQGDSAMYLCASSPDPGQGNSPLHFGNGTRLTVT.

The rearrangement uses TRBV5-4 and TRBJ2-5; TRBD2 agrees at 10 bases. The junction had 2 bases not matched to a gene; V was cut back by 4 bases and J by 5 bases. Germline CDR1 and CDR2: SGHNT and YYREEE (reference sequence). This CDR3 has 13 residues. For the CDR3, the DNA is TGTGCCAGCAGCATGACTAGCGGGGAGACCCAGTACTTC. Protein: CASSMTSGETQYF.

The chain carries TRBV14 and TRBJ2-3; 10 bases match TRBD2. Germline-derived CDR1 and CDR2 are SGHDN and FVKESK. V lost 4 bases to trimming and J lost 5 bases; unmatched junction nucleotides: 6. The CDR3 spans 15 residues. The CDR3 region is CASSPYRLAGDTQYF. The CDR3 region has the DNA TGTGCCAGCAGCCCCTACCGACTAGCGGGAGATACGCAGTATTTT.

J is TRBJ1-2 and V is TRBV9; 7 bases align to TRBD1. The J segment lost 0 bases and the V segment lost 0 bases, leaving 5 bases of the junction unmatched. CDR1 SGDLS and CDR2 YYNGEE come from the germline V gene. The CDR3 has 16 amino acids. The CDR3 nucleotides read TGTGCCAGCAGCGTAGGAGGGACAGACTCTAACTATGGCTACACCTTC. This gives the protein CASSVGGTDSNYGYTF. The entire variable domain, with the rest obtained from reference TRBV9 and TRBJ1-2, is as follows: DSGVTQTPKHLITATGQRVTLRCSPRSGDLSVYWYQQSLDQGLQFLIQYYNGEERAKGNILERFSAQQFPDLHSELNLSSLELGDSALYFCASSVGGTDSNYGYTFGSGTRLTVV.

This chain joins TRBV4-2 and TRBJ2-5; D gene ambiguous. Per the germline V gene, CDR1 is LGHNA and CDR2 is YNFKEQ. Trimming took off 3 bases at V and 5 bases at J, with 10 bases between the two ends. This CDR3 is 13 amino acids long. This CDR3 is CASSQGPRETQYF. DNA for the CDR3: TGTGCCAGCAGCCAGGGCCCCAGGGAGACCCAGTACTTC.

The chain recombines TRBV7-2 with TRBJ1-4; tentatively, D is TRBD1 (6 bases). Germline values: CDR1 SGHTA, CDR2 FQGNSA. This CDR3 has 14 residues. V was clipped by 3 bases and J by 12 bases, with 17 bases between them. The CDR3 loop reads CASSLGQGSAELFF. Here the CDR3 DNA reads TGTGCCAGCAGCTTGGGGCAGGGGTCCGCTGAACTGTTTTTT. Drawing the rest from reference TRBV7-2 and TRBJ1-4, the complete variable domain is GAGVSQSPSNKVTEKGKDVELRCDPISGHTALYWYRQSLGQGLEFLIYFQGNSAPDKSGLPSDRFSAERTGGSVSTLTIQRTQQEDSAVYLCASSLGQGSAELFFGSGTQLSVL.

V and J are TRBV4-1 and TRBJ1-2; a possible D gene is TRBD1 (5 bases). V lost 1 base to trimming and J lost 2 bases, with 8 bases between them. CDR1 and CDR2 from the germline V gene are MGHRA and YSYEKL. The CDR3 is made up of 14 amino acids. The CDR3 DNA reads TGCGCCAGCAGCCAAGGCACAGGCAACTATGGCTACACCTTC. Its translation is CASSQGTGNYGYTF.

This clone was seen more than once but under ten times. The chain joins TRBV30 to TRBJ1-6; D is unclear. Looked up from germline, CDR1 is GTSNPN and CDR2 is SVGIG (reference sequence). The V and J ends lost 1 base and 5 bases respectively, with 12 bases between them. This CDR3 contains 15 residues. The CDR3 sequence is CAWSGDPPHNSPLHF. The CDR3 coding sequence is TGTGCCTGGAGTGGCGATCCCCCACATAATTCACCCCTCCACTTT. Based on the CDR3 plus reference TRBV30 and TRBJ1-6, the full variable domain is SQTIHQWPATLVQPVGSPLSLECTVEGTSNPNLYWYRQAAGRGLQLLFYSVGIGQISSEVPQNLSASRPQDRQFILSSKKLLLSDSGFYLCAWSGDPPHNSPLHFGNGTRLTVT.

CDR3 sequence (DNA): TGTGCCAGCAGCGACGACAGAGTCAGTCAGCCCCAGCATTTT. This codes for CASSDDRVSQPQHF. This chain joins TRBV2 and TRBJ1-5; D may be TRBD1 (5 bases). This CDR3 spans 14 amino acids. The germline V and J ends were trimmed by 6 bases and 6 bases, with 15 bases remaining between them. The germline V gene encodes CDR1 SNHLY and CDR2 FYNNEI.

The chain carries TRBV6-5 and TRBJ1-1; the D is unclear. Germline V gene sequence: CDR1 MNHEY, CDR2 SVGAGI. This CDR3 has 14 residues. The V and J ends lost 6 bases and 2 bases respectively, with 13 bases between them. The DNA for the CDR3 is TGTGCCAGCAGACAACATGGGCGCAACACTGAAGCTTTCTTT. Encoded protein: CASRQHGRNTEAFF.

The genes are TRBV30 and TRBJ1-1; D call uncertain. V lost 2 bases and J 1 base, leaving 8 bases between the germline ends. Germline values: CDR1 GTSNPN, CDR2 SVGIG (reference sequence). The CDR3 contains 13 residues. The CDR3 nucleotides read TGTGCCTGGAGTCTTTCGGGGAACACTGAAGCTTTCTTT. Encoded protein: CAWSLSGNTEAFF.

This rearrangement joins TRBV29-1 to TRBJ2-2; D may be TRBD1 (5 bases). The V gene's germline CDR1 is SQVTM and CDR2 ANQGSEA. The germline V and J ends were trimmed by 5 bases and 2 bases, with 9 bases remaining between them. The CDR3 is 13 amino acids. The CDR3 reads CSVRGFNTGELFF. The CDR3 DNA reads as TGCAGCGTTAGGGGTTTCAACACCGGGGAGCTGTTTTTT.

The genes are TRBV5-5 and TRBJ1-1, with 7 bases lining up with TRBD1. V shed 4 bases and J 4 bases; nucleotides not matched to a gene: 10. CDR1 and CDR2 (germline): SGHKS, YYEKEE (reference sequence). CDR3 size: 15 residues. For the CDR3, the DNA is TGTGCCAGCAGCAGTATACAGGGGCAGAGCACTGAAGCTTTCTTT. Its protein is CASSSIQGQSTEAFF.

The genes are TRBV14 and TRBJ1-2; 11 positions agree with TRBD1. V lost 4 bases, J lost 1 base, and 8 bases stayed unmatched. Germline CDR1 SGHDN, CDR2 FVKESK. This CDR3 is 17 amino acids long. The CDR3 DNA reads TGTGCCAGCAGCCGGCCGGACAGGGGGCGCGATAACTATGGCTACACCTTC. The encoded protein is CASSRPDRGRDNYGYTF. The full variable domain, its missing parts supplied by reference TRBV14 and TRBJ1-2, is EAGVTQFPSHSVIEKGQTVTLRCDPISGHDNLYWYRRVMGKEIKFLLHFVKESKQDESGMPNNRFLAERTGGTYSTLKVQPAELEDSGVYFCASSRPDRGRDNYGYTFGSGTRLTVV.

The chain joins TRBV14 to TRBJ2-5, with 8 positions matching TRBD2. This CDR3 comprises 15 residues. V shed 4 bases, J shed 1 base, and the junction held 5 bases outside the gene matches. The V gene's germline CDR1 is SGHDN and CDR2 FVKESK. The CDR3 is CASSRLAYVQETQYF. Here the CDR3 DNA reads TGTGCCAGCAGCCGACTAGCGTACGTCCAAGAGACCCAGTACTTC.

V usage is TRBV2 and J usage is TRBJ1-2, with 7 bases matching TRBD1. V lost 3 bases to trimming and J lost 5 bases; unmatched junction nucleotides: 3. Looked up from germline, CDR1 is SNHLY and CDR2 is FYNNEI. The CDR3 is 13 residues long. The DNA of the CDR3 is TGTGCCAGCAGTGATACAGGGGCGTATGGCTACACCTTC. It codes for CASSDTGAYGYTF. Variable domain in full (rest from reference TRBV2 and TRBJ1-2): EPEVTQTPSHQVTQMGQEVILRCVPISNHLYFYWYRQILGQKVEFLVSFYNNEISEKSEIFDDQFSVERPDGSNFTLKIRSTKLEDSAMYFCASSDTGAYGYTFGSGTRLTVV.

V gene TRBV19 combines with J gene TRBJ2-3; D may be TRBD2 (7 bases). Per the germline V gene, CDR1 is LNHDA and CDR2 is SQIVND (reference sequence). This CDR3 has 17 residues. The V end was cut by 1 base, the J end by 0 bases, with 14 bases between. The CDR3 region is CASSIGWAGASTDTQYF. The DNA for the CDR3 is TGTGCCAGTAGTATAGGATGGGCGGGGGCTAGCACAGATACGCAGTATTTT.

The chain has TRBV15 and TRBJ1-1, with D perhaps matching TRBD1 (5 bases). The V gene lost 1 base and the J gene lost 3 bases, with 15 bases spanning the gap. CDR1 and CDR2 from the germline V gene are LNHNV and YYDKDF (reference sequence). The CDR3 is made up of 16 amino acids. The CDR3 sequence is CATSRGRVSRDTEAFF. The CDR3 coding sequence is TGTGCCACCAGCAGAGGCAGGGTTTCTAGGGACACTGAAGCTTTCTTT.

The V gene is TRBV23-1, the J gene TRBJ1-3; TRBD1 might be the D (5 bases). TRBV23-1 is an open reading frame, and its role is uncertain. CDR3 length equals 16 residues. V dropped 1 base and J dropped 6 bases, with 16 bases sitting between them. Written as DNA, the CDR3 is TGCGCCAGCAGTCAATTCTTCCCGGACAAAACAAACACCATATATTTT. It yields the protein CASSQFFPDKTNTIYF.